The 10 T cell receptor beta chains reported below all come from one sample, sequenced in a study of T-cell memory formation after mild COVID-19. TCRdb passed the 5' RACE reads through MiXCR, listing each CDR3 protein once. The sample has some 350,000 distinct CDR3 sequences; less than 20% are singletons. The sample was PBMCs or a T cell subset sorted from them (not recorded which). The receptors derive from a man between 18 and 29 years old who had mild COVID-19 (a few samples of this study predate the infection). Cell type and time point are not known.

CDR3 protein: CASSFRGFGEQFF. In nucleotides, the CDR3 is TGTGCCAGCAGTTTTAGAGGGTTTGGTGAGCAGTTCTTC. The J gene is TRBJ2-1, the V gene TRBV12-3 or TRBV12-4; tentative D call: TRBD2 (5 bases). Trimming removed 3 bases at V and 9 bases at J, with 12 bases between. The CDR3 spans 13 residues.

The chain carries TRBV3-1 and TRBJ1-6; 7 bases fit TRBD1. The CDR3 totals 14 residues. Trimming took 3 bases from V and 8 from J; bases not matched to a gene: 4. From germline, CDR1 is LGHDT and CDR2 YNNKEL (reference sequence). Written as DNA, the CDR3 is TGTGCCAGCAGCCAGCGACAGGGAGATTCACCCCTCCACTTT. Its protein product is CASSQRQGDSPLHF. The full variable domain, completed using reference TRBV3-1 and TRBJ1-6, is DTAVSQTPKYLVTQMGNDKSIKCEQNLGHDTMYWYKQDSKKFLKIMFSYNNKELIINETVPNRFSPKSPDKAHLNLHINSLELGDSAVYFCASSQRQGDSPLHFGNGTRLTVT.

This clonotype was seen more than once but under ten times. The rearrangement joins TRBV18 to TRBJ2-3; 8 nucleotides align to TRBD2. Trimming at V came to 3 bases and at J to 3 bases, leaving 8 bases not matched to a gene. Per the germline V gene, CDR1 is KGHSH and CDR2 is LQKENI. The CDR3 has 16 amino acids. The CDR3 loop reads CASSPPRGGRTDTQYF. The CDR3 DNA reads TGTGCCAGCTCACCGCCCCGCGGGGGGCGGACAGATACGCAGTATTTT.

The chain carries TRBV2 and TRBJ2-1; TRBD2 agrees at 13 bases. CDR1 and CDR2 from the germline V gene are SNHLY and FYNNEI. V lost 6 bases, J lost 4 bases, and 3 bases stayed unmatched. There are 15 residues in the CDR3. The CDR3 DNA reads as TGTGCCAGCAGACTGGGACTAGCGGGGTACAATGAGCAGTTCTTC. Amino acid sequence: CASRLGLAGYNEQFF.

This clonotype was seen only a few times. The chain links TRBV24-1 to TRBJ1-1; 8 bases match TRBD1. Per the germline V gene, CDR1 is KGHDR and CDR2 is SFDVKD. The CDR3 contains 13 residues. With V trimmed by 9 bases and J by 5 bases, 7 bases remained unmatched. The DNA for the CDR3 is TGTGCCACCCTGGACAGGGAGGCGACTGAAGCTTTCTTT. This gives the protein CATLDREATEAFF.

The chain combines TRBV15 with TRBJ2-7, with 8 bases identical to TRBD2. V was pared by 5 bases and J by 6 bases, with 9 bases of the junction left unmatched. CDR1 LNHNV and CDR2 YYDKDF come from the germline V gene (reference sequence). The CDR3 sequence is 14 residues long. The CDR3 DNA reads as TGTGCCACCAGCGACCGGACTAGCCTCTCCGAGCAGTACTTC. Translated, it gives CATSDRTSLSEQYF.

This chain connects TRBV5-1 to TRBJ2-2; D call uncertain. Trimming removed 4 bases at V and 8 bases at J, with 15 bases between. Germline V gene sequence: CDR1 SGHRS, CDR2 YFSETQ. The CDR3 sequence is 14 residues long. CDR3 DNA sequence: TGCGCCAGCAGCCCCTCGGCTTCGTCTGGGGAGCTGTTTTTT. This translates into CASSPSASSGELFF. The whole variable domain, filled in from reference TRBV5-1 and TRBJ2-2, reads KAGVTQTPRYLIKTRGQQVTLSCSPISGHRSVSWYQQTPGQGLQFLFEYFSETQRNKGNFPGRFSGRQFSNSRSEMNVSTLELGDSALYLCASSPSASSGELFFGEGSRLTVL.

J is TRBJ1-3 and V is TRBV7-9; the D is unclear. This CDR3 is built from 13 residues. V lost 5 bases to trimming and J lost 3 bases, with 8 bases between them. Germline V gene sequence: CDR1 SEHNR, CDR2 FQNEAQ (reference sequence). The CDR3 here is CASSADFGNTIYF. The CDR3 region has the DNA TGTGCCAGCAGCGCAGATTTTGGAAACACCATATATTTT. Complete variable domain (other parts from reference TRBV7-9 and TRBJ1-3): DTGVSQNPRHKITKRGQNVTFRCDPISEHNRLYWYRQTLGQGPEFLTYFQNEAQLEKSRLLSDRFSAERPKGSFSTLEIQRTEQGDSAMYLCASSADFGNTIYFGEGSWLTVV.

The rearrangement joins TRBV7-2 to TRBJ2-2, with 9 bases aligning to TRBD2. CDR1 and CDR2 (germline): SGHTA, FQGNSA. CDR3 length equals 15 residues. Trimming removed 6 bases from V and 6 bases from J; junction bases left unmatched: 8. The CDR3 sequence: CASSRGLAGSGELFF. The CDR3 bases are TGTGCCAGCAGTCGTGGGCTAGCGGGGTCCGGGGAGCTGTTTTTT.

The rearrangement links TRBV6-6 to TRBJ1-3; the D gene is possibly TRBD1 (5 bases). Germline assignment: CDR1 MNHNY and CDR2 SVGAGI (reference sequence). The CDR3 is 15 residues long. Trimming removed 5 bases at V and 2 bases at J, with 13 bases between. DNA of the CDR3: TGTGCCAGCAGTGCGCTCGGGACTCCTGGAAACACCATATATTTT. Its protein is CASSALGTPGNTIYF.